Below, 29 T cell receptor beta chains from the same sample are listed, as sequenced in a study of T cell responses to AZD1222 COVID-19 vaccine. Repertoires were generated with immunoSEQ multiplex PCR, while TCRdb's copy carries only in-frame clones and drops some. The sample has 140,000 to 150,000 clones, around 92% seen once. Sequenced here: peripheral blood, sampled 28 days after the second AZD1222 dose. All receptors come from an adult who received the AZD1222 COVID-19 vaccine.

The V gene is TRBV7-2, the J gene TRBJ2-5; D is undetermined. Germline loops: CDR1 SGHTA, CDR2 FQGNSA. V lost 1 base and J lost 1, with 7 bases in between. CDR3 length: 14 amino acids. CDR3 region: CASSLGALQETQYF. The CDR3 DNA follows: TGTGCCAGCAGCTTAGGGGCCCTCCAAGAGACCCAGTACTTC.

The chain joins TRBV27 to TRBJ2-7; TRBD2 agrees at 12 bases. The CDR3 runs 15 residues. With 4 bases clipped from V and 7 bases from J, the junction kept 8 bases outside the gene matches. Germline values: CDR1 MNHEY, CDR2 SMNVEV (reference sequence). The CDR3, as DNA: TGTGCCAGCAGTTCCCCGACTAGCGGGAGCGGGGAGCAGTACTTC. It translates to CASSSPTSGSGEQYF.

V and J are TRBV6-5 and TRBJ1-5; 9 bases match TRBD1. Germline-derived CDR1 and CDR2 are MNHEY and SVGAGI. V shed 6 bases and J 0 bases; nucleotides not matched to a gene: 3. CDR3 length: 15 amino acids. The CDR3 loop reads CASRRQGDSNQPQHF. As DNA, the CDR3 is TGTGCCAGCAGGAGACAGGGGGATAGCAATCAGCCCCAGCATTTT.

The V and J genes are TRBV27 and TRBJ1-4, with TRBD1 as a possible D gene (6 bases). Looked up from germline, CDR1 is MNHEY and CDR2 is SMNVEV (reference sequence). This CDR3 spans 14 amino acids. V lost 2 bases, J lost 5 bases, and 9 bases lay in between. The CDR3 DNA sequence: TGTGCCAGCAGTTTAAGGGGGGGGAATGAAAAACTGTTTTTT. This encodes CASSLRGGNEKLFF.

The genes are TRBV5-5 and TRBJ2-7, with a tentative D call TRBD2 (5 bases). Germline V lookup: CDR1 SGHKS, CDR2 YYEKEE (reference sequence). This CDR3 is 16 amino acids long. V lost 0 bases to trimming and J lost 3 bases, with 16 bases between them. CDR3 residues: CASSLGRGFPLYEQYF. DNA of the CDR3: TGTGCCAGCAGCTTGGGTCGGGGTTTCCCCCTCTACGAGCAGTACTTC.

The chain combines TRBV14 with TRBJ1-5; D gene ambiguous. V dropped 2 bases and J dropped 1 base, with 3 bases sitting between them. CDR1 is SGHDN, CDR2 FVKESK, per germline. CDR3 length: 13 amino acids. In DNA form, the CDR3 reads TGTGCCAGCAGCCAAACAAGCAATCAGCCCCAGCATTTT. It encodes CASSQTSNQPQHF.

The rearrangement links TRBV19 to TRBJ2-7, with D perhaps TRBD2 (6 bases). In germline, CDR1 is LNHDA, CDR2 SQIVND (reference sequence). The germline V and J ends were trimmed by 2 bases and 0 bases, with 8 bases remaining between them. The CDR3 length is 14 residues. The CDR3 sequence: CASSIRESSYEQYF. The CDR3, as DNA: TGTGCCAGTAGTATACGGGAGAGCTCCTACGAGCAGTACTTC.

CDR3 residues: CASSVDGGYGYTF. The CDR3 DNA follows: TGTGCCAGCAGCGTAGATGGGGGCTATGGCTACACCTTC. The J gene is TRBJ1-2, the V gene TRBV9; perhaps TRBD1 as D (5 bases). Germline CDR1 reads SGDLS; CDR2 reads YYNGEE. Between the trimmed V and J ends, which lost 0 bases and 4 bases, there was a span of 7 bases. This CDR3 has 13 amino acids.

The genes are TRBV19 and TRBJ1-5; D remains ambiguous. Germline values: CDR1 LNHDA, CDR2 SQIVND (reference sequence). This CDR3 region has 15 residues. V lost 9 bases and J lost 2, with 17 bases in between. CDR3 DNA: TGTGCCAGCCTATCGGAAGGGTACGGCAATCAGCCCCAGCATTTT. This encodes CASLSEGYGNQPQHF.

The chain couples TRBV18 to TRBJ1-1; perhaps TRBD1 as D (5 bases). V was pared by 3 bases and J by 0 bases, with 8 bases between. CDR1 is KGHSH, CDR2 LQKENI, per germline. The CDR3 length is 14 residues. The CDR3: CASSPPGLNTEAFF. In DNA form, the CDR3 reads TGTGCCAGCTCACCCCCAGGGTTGAACACTGAAGCTTTCTTT.

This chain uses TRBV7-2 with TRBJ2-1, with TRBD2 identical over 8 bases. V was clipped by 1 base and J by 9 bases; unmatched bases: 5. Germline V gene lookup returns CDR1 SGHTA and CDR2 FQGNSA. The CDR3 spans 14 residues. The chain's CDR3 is CASSLVTGGGEQFF. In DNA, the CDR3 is TGTGCCAGCAGCTTAGTAACCGGGGGGGGTGAGCAGTTCTTC.

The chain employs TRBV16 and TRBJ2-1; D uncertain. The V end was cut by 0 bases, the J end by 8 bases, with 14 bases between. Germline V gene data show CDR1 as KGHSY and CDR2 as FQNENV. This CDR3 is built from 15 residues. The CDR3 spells CASSQSKTAGDEQFF. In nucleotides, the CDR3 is TGTGCCAGCAGCCAATCGAAAACAGCTGGCGATGAGCAGTTCTTC.

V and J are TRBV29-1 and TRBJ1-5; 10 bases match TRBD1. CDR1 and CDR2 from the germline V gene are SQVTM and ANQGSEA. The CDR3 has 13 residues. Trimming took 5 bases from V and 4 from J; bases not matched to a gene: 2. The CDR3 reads CSVRQGANQPQHF. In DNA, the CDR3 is TGCAGCGTTCGACAGGGGGCTAATCAGCCCCAGCATTTT.

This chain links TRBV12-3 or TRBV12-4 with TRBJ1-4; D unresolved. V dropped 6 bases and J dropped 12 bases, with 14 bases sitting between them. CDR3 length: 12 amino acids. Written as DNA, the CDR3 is TGTGCCAGCAGAAATACCGGTTACGAACTGTTTTTT. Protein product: CASRNTGYELFF.

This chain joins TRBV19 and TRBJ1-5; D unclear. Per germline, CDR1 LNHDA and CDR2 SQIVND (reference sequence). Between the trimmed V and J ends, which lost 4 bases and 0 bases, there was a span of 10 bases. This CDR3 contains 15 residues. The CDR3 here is CASSRRHNSNQPQHF. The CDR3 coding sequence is TGTGCCAGTAGTAGACGACACAATAGCAATCAGCCCCAGCATTTT.

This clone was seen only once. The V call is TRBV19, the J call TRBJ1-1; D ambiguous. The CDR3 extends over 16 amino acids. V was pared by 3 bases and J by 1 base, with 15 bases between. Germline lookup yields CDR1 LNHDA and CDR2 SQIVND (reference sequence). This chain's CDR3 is CASSIWSSGSNTEAFF. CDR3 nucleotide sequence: TGTGCCAGTAGTATCTGGTCCAGCGGGTCGAACACTGAAGCTTTCTTT. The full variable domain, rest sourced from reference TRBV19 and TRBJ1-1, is DGGITQSPKYLFRKEGQNVTLSCEQNLNHDAMYWYRQDPGQGLRLIYYSQIVNDFQKGDIAEGYSVSREKKESFPLTVTSAQKNPTAFYLCASSIWSSGSNTEAFFGQGTRLTVV.

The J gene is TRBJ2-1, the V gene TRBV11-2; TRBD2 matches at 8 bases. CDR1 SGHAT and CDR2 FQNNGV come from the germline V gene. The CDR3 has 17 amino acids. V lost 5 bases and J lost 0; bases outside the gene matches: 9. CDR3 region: CASSPAGGQNSYNEQFF. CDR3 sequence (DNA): TGTGCCAGCAGCCCGGCGGGGGGACAAAACTCCTACAATGAGCAGTTCTTC.

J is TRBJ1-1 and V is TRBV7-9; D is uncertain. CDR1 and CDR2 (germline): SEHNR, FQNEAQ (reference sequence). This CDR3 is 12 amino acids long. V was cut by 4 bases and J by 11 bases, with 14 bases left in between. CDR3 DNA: TGTGCCAGCAGCTCGCCGCTTGGAGCGGCTTTCTTT. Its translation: CASSSPLGAAFF.

CDR3 protein: CASSGTGVLKNGNTEAFF. CDR3 DNA sequence: TGTGCCAGCAGCGGGACAGGGGTACTAAAAAACGGGAACACTGAAGCTTTCTTT. The V and J genes are TRBV7-9 and TRBJ1-1, with 10 bases lining up with TRBD1. The J segment lost 1 base and the V segment lost 5 bases, leaving 13 bases of the junction unmatched. The CDR3 has 18 amino acids. Germline CDR1 and CDR2: SEHNR and FQNEAQ (reference sequence). Full variable domain (remainder filled in from reference TRBV7-9 and TRBJ1-1): DTGVSQNPRHKITKRGQNVTFRCDPISEHNRLYWYRQTLGQGPEFLTYFQNEAQLEKSRLLSDRFSAERPKGSFSTLEIQRTEQGDSAMYLCASSGTGVLKNGNTEAFFGQGTRLTVV.

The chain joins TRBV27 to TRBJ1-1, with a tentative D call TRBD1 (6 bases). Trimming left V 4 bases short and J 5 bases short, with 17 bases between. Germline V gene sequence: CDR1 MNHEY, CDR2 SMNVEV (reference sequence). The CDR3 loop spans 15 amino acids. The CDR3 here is CASSSLGEGETEAFF. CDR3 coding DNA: TGTGCCAGCAGTTCCCTTGGGGAGGGGGAGACTGAAGCTTTCTTT.

The CDR3 sequence is CATSRGEVGKPQHF. The CDR3 DNA is TGTGCCACCAGCAGGGGCGAGGTGGGCAAGCCCCAGCATTTT. The V gene is TRBV15, the J gene TRBJ1-5; D unresolved. Germline V CDR1 and CDR2: LNHNV, YYDKDF (reference sequence). The CDR3 contains 14 residues. V was cut by 3 bases and J by 8 bases, with 14 bases left in between.

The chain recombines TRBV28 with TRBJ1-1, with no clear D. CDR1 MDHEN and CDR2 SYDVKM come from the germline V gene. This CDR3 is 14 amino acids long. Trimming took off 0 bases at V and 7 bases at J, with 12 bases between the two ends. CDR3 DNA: TGTGCCAGCAGTTTATGGGGAGGGAGTGTTGAAGCTTTCTTT. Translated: CASSLWGGSVEAFF.

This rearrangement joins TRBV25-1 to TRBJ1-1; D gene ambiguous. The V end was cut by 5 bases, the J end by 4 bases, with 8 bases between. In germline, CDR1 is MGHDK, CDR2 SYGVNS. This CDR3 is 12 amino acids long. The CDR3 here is CASSQVPTEAFF. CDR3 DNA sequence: TGTGCCAGCAGTCAGGTGCCCACTGAAGCTTTCTTT. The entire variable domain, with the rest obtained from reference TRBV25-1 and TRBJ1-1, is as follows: EADIYQTPRYLVIGTGKKITLECSQTMGHDKMYWYQQDPGMELHLIHYSYGVNSTEKGDLSSESTVSRIRTEHFPLTLESARPSHTSQYLCASSQVPTEAFFGQGTRLTVV.

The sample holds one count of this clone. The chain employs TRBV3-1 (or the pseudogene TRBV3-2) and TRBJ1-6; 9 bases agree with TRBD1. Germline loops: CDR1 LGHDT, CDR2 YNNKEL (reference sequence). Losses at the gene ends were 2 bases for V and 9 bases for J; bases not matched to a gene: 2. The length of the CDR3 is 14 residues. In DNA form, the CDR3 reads TGTGCCAGCAGCCAACCGGACAGGGGTTCACCCCTCCACTTT. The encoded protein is CASSQPDRGSPLHF.

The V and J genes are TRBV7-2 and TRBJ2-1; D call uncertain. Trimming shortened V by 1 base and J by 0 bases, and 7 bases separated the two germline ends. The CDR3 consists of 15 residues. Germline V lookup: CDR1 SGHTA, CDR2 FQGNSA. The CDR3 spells CASSLEFASYNEQFF. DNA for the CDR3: TGTGCCAGCAGCTTAGAGTTTGCCTCCTACAATGAGCAGTTCTTC.

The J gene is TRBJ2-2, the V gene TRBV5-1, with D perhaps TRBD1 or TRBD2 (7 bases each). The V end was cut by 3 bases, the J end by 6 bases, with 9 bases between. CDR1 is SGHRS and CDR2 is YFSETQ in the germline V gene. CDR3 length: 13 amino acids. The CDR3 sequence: CASSSGGAGELFF. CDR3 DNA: TGCGCCAGCAGCTCAGGGGGGGCCGGGGAGCTGTTTTTT.

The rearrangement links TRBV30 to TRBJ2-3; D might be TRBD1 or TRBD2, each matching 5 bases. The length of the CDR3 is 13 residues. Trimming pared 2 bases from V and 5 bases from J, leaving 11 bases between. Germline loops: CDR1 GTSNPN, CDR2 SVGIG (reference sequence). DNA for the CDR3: TGTGCCTGGAGTTTGGGACGGAGAGATACGCAGTATTTT. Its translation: CAWSLGRRDTQYF.

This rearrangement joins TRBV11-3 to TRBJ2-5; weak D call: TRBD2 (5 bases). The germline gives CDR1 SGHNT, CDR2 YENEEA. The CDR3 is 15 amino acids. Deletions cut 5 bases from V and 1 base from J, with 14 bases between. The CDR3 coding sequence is TGTGCCAGCAGCCTCCTTCGGGGTCTCCAAGAGACCCAGTACTTC. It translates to CASSLLRGLQETQYF.

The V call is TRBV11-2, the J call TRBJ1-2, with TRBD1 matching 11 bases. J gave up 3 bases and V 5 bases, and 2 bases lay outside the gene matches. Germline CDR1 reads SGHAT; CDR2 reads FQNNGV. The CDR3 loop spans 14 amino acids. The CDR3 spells CASSRTGGYYGYTF. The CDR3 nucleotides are TGTGCCAGCAGCCGGACAGGGGGCTACTATGGCTACACCTTC.